This entry describes one T cell receptor beta chain. This receptor's antigen is unknown. Per-nucleotide qualities are absent, and no much larger clonotype sits a single base away. This sample was taken from a study of cytomegalovirus exposure and HLA in healthy donors (dated by TCRdb to between 2016 and 2019). Background on the whole study: A later analysis indicated that the 120 validation repertoires were generated on the platform also employed for the approximately 690 repertoires of the first cohort. The study was designed to test whether signatures of past pathogen exposure could be identified by cataloging public T cell receptors. Along with the roughly 670-subject first cohort, a separate validation cohort of over 90 different subjects was used. High-throughput TCR immunosequencing, statistical association of individual TCRs with disease status, and machine learning were combined to predict cytomegalovirus infection status. The investigation overall reported the following: All 110 or so repertoires were used to score co-occurrence in the validation cohort in a later analysis, because that analysis had no HLA typing for the cohort. In vitro tests confirmed that a few of the cytomegalovirus-associated TCR beta chains recognize cytomegalovirus antigens. The classifier was reported to diagnose cytomegalovirus status with high specificity and sensitivity in both the original and validation cohorts. Of the cluster scores, 90% to 95% were above 0 in a later analysis, which found that TCRs clustered in the first cohort also tended to co-occur in the 90 to 150 validation repertoires. It was suggested by the authors that the approach could potentially be generalized to other disease states and immunological phenotypes. In the study, around 150 TCR beta chains were listed as associated with cytomegalovirus. Most TCR sequences were observed very rarely across donors, whereas some public TCRs were present in many individuals.

Library creation used the immunoSEQ multiplex PCR assay. In the source study's methods: To diagnose cytomegalovirus status from the catalog of TCR beta chain sequences, a statistical classification framework was built. TCRdb limited this immuneACCESS table to in-frame rearrangements with V and J called. A share of clones is missing; checked studies link under half to unresolved V genes, and the rest is unexplained. That table supplies the V and J calls and clone size; D and trimming were determined from the DNA. The sample table holds some 150,000 clones, of which roughly nine tenths were seen once. The ten most abundant clones make up 0.6% to 0.8% of the sample. The donors belonged to the validation cohort of 90 to 150 subjects, which was separate from the roughly 670-subject first cohort. Sequenced sample: PBMCs. This TCR was recovered from a man aged 18 to 35 in good health and CMV-seronegative.

The CDR3 region has the sequence CASSAGRGTYSDTQYF. The nucleotide sequence reads as follows: TGTGCCAGCAGTGCGGGGCGGGGGACTTACTCAGATACGCAGTATTTT. Here the chain combines TRBV9 and TRBJ2-3; a stretch of 7 junction bases matches TRBD2. CDR1 is given as SGDLS and CDR2 as YYNGEE, both from the germline V gene. Counted from cysteine to phenylalanine, this CDR3 has 16 amino acids. Just CDR3 DNA is preserved here, 48 bases in frame from base 1. Trimming leaves V shorter by 5 bases and J shorter by 4 bases, with the junction holding 13 bases beyond the gene matches.